The 14 T cell receptor beta chains presented below share a single source sample, sequenced in a study of human T cells and chemical hapten exposure. Indicated time point: patch test 3, about 24 weeks after DPC sensitization. Treatment: therapeutic diphenylcyclopropenone sensitization with weekly scalp DPC. One entry per CDR3 protein, called by TCRdb with MiXCR from the RACE reads. The sample lists more than 80,000 distinct CDR3 sequences, roughly a tenth occurring once. The sample in question was whole blood, obtained in connection with sensitization to the hapten diphenylcyclopropenone (DPC). The receptors were gathered from a woman in her forties or fifties with alopecia areata. Some clones in this sample may be carry-over from other donors' samples.

This clonotype has a count of ten or more. This chain joins TRBV11-2 and TRBJ1-1; TRBD1 agrees at 10 bases. V lost 6 bases and J lost 2; bases outside the gene matches: 6. The CDR3 extends over 15 amino acids. CDR1 SGHAT and CDR2 FQNNGV come from the germline V gene. CDR3 in DNA: TGTGCCAGCAGGAGAGGACAGGGGGTAAACACTGAAGCTTTCTTT. It is translated as CASRRGQGVNTEAFF.

This clonotype was detected many times. The V gene is TRBV19, the J gene TRBJ2-5; 10 nucleotides line up with TRBD2. The CDR3 has 19 amino acids. The germline gives CDR1 LNHDA, CDR2 SQIVND (reference sequence). Trimming at V came to 0 bases and at J to 1 base, leaving 11 bases not matched to a gene. This chain's CDR3 is CASSIDRASGSPAQETQYF. Here the CDR3 DNA reads TGTGCCAGTAGTATAGATCGGGCTAGCGGGAGCCCCGCCCAAGAGACCCAGTACTTC.

The chain links TRBV29-1 to TRBJ2-7; 9 positions match TRBD1. The CDR3 is 16 amino acids. Germline CDR1 is SQVTM and CDR2 is ANQGSEA. After removal of 1 base from V and 9 bases from J, the junction contained 16 bases not matched to a gene. This CDR3 is CSVEGGPGTGLRGQYF. The CDR3 bases are TGCAGCGTTGAAGGGGGGCCCGGGACAGGGTTACGAGGGCAGTACTTC.

In its sample, this clonotype was seen a few times. The chain uses TRBV4-1 and TRBJ1-4, with D unresolved. CDR3 length: 17 residues. V was cut by 3 bases and J by 0 bases, with 14 bases left in between. Germline values: CDR1 MGHRA, CDR2 YSYEKL. In nucleotides, the CDR3 is TGCGCCAGCAGCCATCCTCTGAGAGGTGCAACTAATGAAAAACTGTTTTTT. It codes for CASSHPLRGATNEKLFF.

This clonotype appeared a few times. The chain links TRBV2 to TRBJ2-1; D unclear. Per the germline V gene, CDR1 is SNHLY and CDR2 is FYNNEI. The CDR3 length is 13 residues. Trimming stripped 5 bases from V and 5 bases from J, with 10 bases between. The CDR3 DNA sequence: TGTGCCAGCAGTTATAATCGCCACAATGAGCAGTTCTTC. Protein product: CASSYNRHNEQFF.

The rearrangement uses TRBV28 and TRBJ1-2, with unresolved D. V lost 5 bases, J lost 4 bases, and 8 bases lay in between. The CDR3 spans 12 residues. CDR1 and CDR2 (germline): MDHEN, SYDVKM. The CDR3 here is CASSRSGYGYTF. The DNA for the CDR3 is TGTGCCAGCAGTCGATCAGGCTATGGCTACACCTTC.

The chain has TRBV5-1 and TRBJ2-5; tentatively, D is TRBD2 (8 bases). Germline values: CDR1 SGHRS, CDR2 YFSETQ. This CDR3 contains 14 residues. V was pared by 4 bases and J by 5 bases, with 15 bases between. As DNA, the CDR3 is TGCGCCAGCAGCCCGGGAGGGGGCGAGGAGACCCAGTACTTC. This gives the protein CASSPGGGEETQYF.

The gene calls are TRBV7-3 and TRBJ2-2; TRBD1 matches 9 bases. The CDR3 is 16 amino acids. The ends lost 5 bases at V and 3 bases at J; junction bases unmatched: 7. The germline gives CDR1 SGHTA, CDR2 FQGTGA. Written as DNA, the CDR3 is TGTGCCAGCAGCACAACAGGGGGCGCCGACACCGGGGAGCTGTTTTTT. Translated, it gives CASSTTGGADTGELFF. Combining the CDR3 with reference TRBV7-3 and TRBJ2-2 gives the whole variable domain GAGVSQTPSNKVTEKGKYVELRCDPISGHTALYWYRQSLGQGPEFLIYFQGTGAADDSGLPNDRFFAVRPEGSVSTLKIQRTERGDSAVYLCASSTTGGADTGELFFGEGSRLTVL.

The V call is TRBV5-6, the J call TRBJ2-5, with TRBD1 identical over 7 bases. The CDR3 is made up of 14 amino acids. The V gene's germline CDR1 is SGHDT and CDR2 YYEEEE. Trimming at V came to 5 bases and at J to 2 bases, leaving 6 bases not matched to a gene. In DNA form, the CDR3 reads TGTGCCAGCAGGGGAAGGGGGCGGCAAGAGACCCAGTACTTC. Translating gives CASRGRGRQETQYF.

This clonotype was seen at least ten times. This rearrangement joins TRBV18 to TRBJ2-1; D is ambiguous. Germline CDR1 KGHSH, CDR2 LQKENI. V was clipped by 3 bases and J by 10 bases, with 13 bases between them. The CDR3 totals 13 residues. For the CDR3, the DNA is TGTGCCAGCTCACCCCAAGGATGGGTAGAGCAGTTCTTC. Translated, it gives CASSPQGWVEQFF.

This clonotype was counted many times. V usage is TRBV11-2 and J usage is TRBJ2-5; possible D gene TRBD2, 6 bases. In germline, CDR1 is SGHAT, CDR2 FQNNGV. V was clipped by 5 bases and J by 1 base, with 17 bases between them. The CDR3 contains 16 residues. The DNA for the CDR3 is TGTGCCAGCAGCCAAGGGACCGGGACTTCCCAAGAGACCCAGTACTTC. Protein: CASSQGTGTSQETQYF.

V and J are TRBV11-2 and TRBJ2-2; 11 positions agree with TRBD2. CDR1 is SGHAT and CDR2 is FQNNGV in the germline V gene. Germline trimming cut 2 bases from V and 4 bases from J; bases unmatched to any gene: 6. The CDR3 length is 17 residues. The CDR3 here is CASSLTTSGIGTGELFF. Here the CDR3 DNA reads TGTGCCAGCAGCTTAACGACTAGCGGGATTGGCACCGGGGAGCTGTTTTTT. The whole variable domain, remainder taken from reference TRBV11-2 and TRBJ2-2, is EAGVAQSPRYKIIEKRQSVAFWCNPISGHATLYWYQQILGQGPKLLIQFQNNGVVDDSQLPKDRFSAERLKGVDSTLKIQPAKLEDSAVYLCASSLTTSGIGTGELFFGEGSRLTVL.

This clonotype was picked up a small number of times. The rearrangement joins TRBV6-6 to TRBJ2-1; no definite D call. CDR3 length: 12 residues. Looked up from germline, CDR1 is MNHNY and CDR2 is SVGAGI (reference sequence). The V end was cut by 2 bases, the J end by 7 bases, with 6 bases between. The CDR3 protein is CASSYGGNEQFF. The CDR3 nucleotides are TGTGCCAGCAGTTACGGTGGAAATGAGCAGTTCTTC.

This clonotype has only one observation. V usage is TRBV27 and J usage is TRBJ2-3; D not certain. The CDR3 spans 13 residues. Germline V gives CDR1 MNHEY, CDR2 SMNVEV (reference sequence). The V end lost 6 bases, the J end lost 6 bases, and 13 bases lay between the germline ends. DNA of the CDR3: TGTGCCAGCAGACCGGGTAATGCTGATACGCAGTATTTT. Amino acids: CASRPGNADTQYF.